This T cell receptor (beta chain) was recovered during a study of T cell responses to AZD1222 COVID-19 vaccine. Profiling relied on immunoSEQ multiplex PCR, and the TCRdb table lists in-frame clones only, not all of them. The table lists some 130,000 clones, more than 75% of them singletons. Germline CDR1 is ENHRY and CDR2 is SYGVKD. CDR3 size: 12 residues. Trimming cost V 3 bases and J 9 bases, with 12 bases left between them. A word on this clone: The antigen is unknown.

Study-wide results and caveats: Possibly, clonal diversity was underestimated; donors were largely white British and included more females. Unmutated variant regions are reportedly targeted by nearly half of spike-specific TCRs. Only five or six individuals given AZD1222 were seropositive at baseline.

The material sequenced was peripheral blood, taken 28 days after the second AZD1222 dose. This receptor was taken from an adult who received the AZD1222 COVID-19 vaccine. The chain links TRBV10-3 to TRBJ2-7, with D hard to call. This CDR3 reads CAISDGWVGQYF. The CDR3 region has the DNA TGTGCCATCAGTGATGGATGGGTCGGGCAGTACTTC.